Each of the 10 T cell receptor beta chains below was sequenced from the same sample in a study of radiotherapy plus CTLA-4 blockade in lung cancer. The data were produced by immunoSEQ multiplex PCR, yet TCRdb's version contains in-frame clones alone and is incomplete. The sample records about 97,000 clones, 65% to 85% being singletons. The material sequenced was peripheral blood, taken from a patient treated with radiotherapy plus ipilimumab. The receptors originated from a human donor with non-small cell lung cancer who had a partial response to radiotherapy plus ipilimumab. Some clones in this sample may be carry-over from other donors' samples.

CDR3 loop: CASSERQTATNEKLFF. DNA for the CDR3: TGTGCCAGCAGTGAGAGACAGACCGCAACTAATGAAAAACTGTTTTTT. The chain couples TRBV2 to TRBJ1-4; perhaps TRBD1 as D (5 bases). Germline lookup yields CDR1 SNHLY and CDR2 FYNNEI. This CDR3 is built from 16 residues. The ends were cut back, 3 bases at V and 0 bases at J, with 11 bases in the middle. Drawing the rest from reference TRBV2 and TRBJ1-4, the complete variable domain is EPEVTQTPSHQVTQMGQEVILRCVPISNHLYFYWYRQILGQKVEFLVSFYNNEISEKSEIFDDQFSVERPDGSNFTLKIRSTKLEDSAMYFCASSERQTATNEKLFFGSGTQLSVL.

V is TRBV5-6 and J is TRBJ2-5; 7 bases align to TRBD1. The CDR3 has 16 amino acids. Looked up from germline, CDR1 is SGHDT and CDR2 is YYEEEE. Germline trimming cut 3 bases from V and 1 base from J; bases unmatched to any gene: 9. In DNA, the CDR3 is TGTGCCAGCAGCTCTACGACAGGGAAGTTCCAAGAGACCCAGTACTTC. Encoded protein: CASSSTTGKFQETQYF. Together with reference TRBV5-6 and TRBJ2-5, the CDR3 gives the full variable domain: DAGVTQSPTHLIKTRGQQVTLRCSPKSGHDTVSWYQQALGQGPQFIFQYYEEEERQRGNFPDRFSGHQFPNYSSELNVNALLLGDSALYLCASSSTTGKFQETQYFGPGTRLLVL.

This sequence joins TRBV2 and TRBJ2-5; D perhaps matches TRBD1 (5 bases). The J call is doubtful: the DNA matches TRBJ2-7 better. There are 14 residues in the CDR3. Germline CDR1 SNHLY, CDR2 FYNNEI. The CDR3 region is CASSAGFPIYEQYF. For the CDR3, the DNA is TGTGCCAGCAGCGCAGGGTTCCCCATCTACGAGCAGTACTTC.

This clone came up a few times. The chain carries TRBV18 and TRBJ1-4, with 11 bases matching TRBD1. Germline V lookup: CDR1 KGHSH, CDR2 LQKENI. This CDR3 comprises 14 residues. J was trimmed by 7 bases and V by 6 bases; bases with no gene match: 4. This CDR3 reads CASSPGQGGEKLFF. The CDR3 region has the DNA TGTGCCAGCTCCCCGGGACAGGGGGGTGAAAAACTGTTTTTT.

The sample holds a few counts of this clone. DNA for the CDR3: TGCGCCAGCAGCCAGAGACAGGGTTATGAAAAACTGTTTTTT. Amino acid sequence: CASSQRQGYEKLFF. The chain couples TRBV4-1 to TRBJ1-4; TRBD1 matches at 7 bases. The length of the CDR3 is 14 residues. J gave up 6 bases and V 3 bases, and 4 bases lay outside the gene matches. Looked up from germline, CDR1 is MGHRA and CDR2 is YSYEKL.

In the case of this clone: At one end, the junction sequence differs from germline, possibly due to a read error. CDR3 protein: CASSPIQAGSTEALF. The CDR3 coding sequence is TGTGCCAGCAGCCCGATCCAGGCCGGAAGTACTGAAGCTCTCTTT. This chain connects TRBV7-8 to TRBJ1-1; D remains ambiguous. The CDR3 length is 15 residues. The germline V gene has CDR1 SGHVS and CDR2 FQNEAQ.

The rearrangement joins TRBV6-6 to TRBJ1-4; the D gene is possibly TRBD1 (5 bases). This CDR3 is 13 amino acids long. Between the trimmed V and J ends, which lost 0 bases and 11 bases, there was a span of 10 bases. The germline V gene encodes CDR1 MNHNY and CDR2 SVGAGI (reference sequence). The CDR3 here is CASSYSLGVKLFF. The CDR3 DNA reads as TGTGCCAGCAGTTACTCTCTAGGGGTTAAACTGTTTTTT.

This sequence joins TRBV15 and TRBJ1-6, with 7 positions matching TRBD1. This CDR3 contains 15 residues. The germline V gene encodes CDR1 LNHNV and CDR2 YYDKDF (reference sequence). V was clipped by 0 bases and J by 9 bases; unmatched bases: 5. The CDR3 protein is CATSREQTGTSPLHF. The CDR3 nucleotides read TGTGCCACCAGCAGAGAACAGACAGGGACTTCACCCCTCCACTTT.

V usage is TRBV5-8 and J usage is TRBJ2-3; 7 bases are a match to TRBD2. J was trimmed by 5 bases and V by 3 bases; bases with no gene match: 18. This CDR3 contains 18 residues. Germline values: CDR1 SGHTS, CDR2 YDEGEE. CDR3 amino acids: CASSSGGNRLTFGDTQYF. The DNA for the CDR3 is TGTGCCAGCAGCTCGGGGGGAAACAGGCTCACATTCGGAGATACGCAGTATTTT.

The table lists this clone with a few counts. This chain joins TRBV28 and TRBJ2-7; D perhaps matches TRBD2 (6 bases). Germline V gene data show CDR1 as MDHEN and CDR2 as SYDVKM. Deletions cut 1 base from V and 6 bases from J, with 19 bases between. The CDR3 is made up of 16 amino acids. The CDR3 nucleotides read TGTGCCAGCAGTTTATCCGGAGGGGAGCGCTCGGGCGAGCAGTACTTC. Protein product: CASSLSGGERSGEQYF.